This paragraph covers one T cell receptor beta chain sequence. This clonotype was seen a few times. Its antigen has not been determined. Base qualities are not at hand, and no much larger clone is one base apart. The germline V gene encodes CDR1 SGHDT and CDR2 YYEEEE. The junction carries 11 bases between V and J, which are trimmed by 0 bases and 5 bases respectively. The CDR3 spans 14 residues, from the cysteine through the phenylalanine. The only DNA kept is the CDR3, 42 bases in frame from the first base. Sequencing instrument: Illumina HiSeq 1500. The public reads were run again by TCRdb, first through fastp at Q25 and then through MiXCR, and only productive beta chains were kept. Each CDR3 protein appears once, grouped with its most common genes and DNA. The sample contains about 78,000 distinct CDR3 sequences, approximately 40% of them found a single time. Clones ranked in the top ten supply approximately 93% of the sample.

This sample was taken from a study of T cell repertoires in cytomegalovirus infection (dated by TCRdb to the late 2010s). For the wider study: Alongside well-studied HLA-B-restricted epitopes, the peptide stimulations were aimed at recently identified HLA-C-restricted CMV epitopes, whose presentation resists viral immunomodulation. Because public TCR beta signatures pointed to carriage of CMV infection together with the matching HLA type, the HLA type of each donor mattered for the analysis. Results the study describes overall, beyond this receptor: Cumulative frequency of public TCR beta family members discriminated carriers of CMV infection plus the relevant HLA type in this cohort and an independent roughly 330-donor cohort. The ex vivo response was dominated by HLA-C-restricted CMV-specific TCR beta clonotypes, which also provided the single most frequent clonotype in two of eight donors.

This specimen's treatment or condition label, interpreted: in vitro stimulation with specific CMV peptide epitopes to enrich CMV-specific T cells. The TCR was taken from a human donor in good health (CMV status not recorded). Some clones in this sample may be carry-over from other donors' samples. The rearranged chain carries TRBV5-6 and TRBJ1-1; no D gene can be assigned with confidence. This specimen consisted of CD8+ T cells from cultured PBMCs, obtained from culture after CMV antigen stimulation. The nucleotide sequence reads as follows: TGTGCCAGCAGCTTGGTTGGGTTGCCGACTGAAGCTTTCTTT. This yields the protein CASSLVGLPTEAFF.